This T cell receptor beta chain was retrieved from a study of T cells in Graves' hyperthyroidism and ophthalmopathy. The CDR3 runs 16 residues. The germline CDR1 and CDR2 sequences are MNHNY and SVGAGI (reference sequence). The V end lost 0 bases, the J end lost 8 bases, and 17 bases lay between the germline ends. Study-wide results and limits: Blood held most thyroid clonotypes expanded above 0.001 frequency.

RNA transcripts yielded amplified TCR beta CDR3 regions. TCR CDR3 underwent first-round RT-PCR with the HTBI primer set. TCRdb re-analysed the multiplex PCR reads in MiXCR, keeping a single row per CDR3 protein. The sample lists fewer than 900,000 distinct CDR3 sequences, around a sixth occurring once. This clonotype has a count of ten or more. What it binds is unknown. The blood sample predates any ophthalmopathy symptoms, coming from first hyperthyroidism diagnosis. The rearrangement joins TRBV6-6 to TRBJ2-1, with D perhaps matching TRBD1 or TRBD2 (5 bases each). The sequencing sample was made of blood. The receptor was derived from a woman aged 45-65 years with Graves' hyperthyroidism that later progressed to Graves' ophthalmopathy. DNA of the CDR3: TGTGCCAGCAGTTACTCCCCAGGGTTGGGGACCGATGAGCAGTTCTTC. As protein: CASSYSPGLGTDEQFF.